This is a list of T cell receptor beta chains from one sample in a study of shared clonotypes between healthy human individuals. The data were produced by immunoSEQ multiplex PCR, yet TCRdb's version contains in-frame clones alone and is incomplete. The sample records 660,000 or so clones, approximately 96% being singletons. The specimen was naive CD8+ T cells sorted from blood. Receptors were obtained from a woman aged 25-40 years in good health. Both conserved end residues are part of each CDR3.

>TRBV29-1|15|TRBJ2-7
CSVIFVEAGNYEQYF
>TRBV13|11|TRBJ2-7
CASSLVSEQYF
>TRBV19|13|TRBJ2-7
CASSFRGGYEQYF
>TRBV27|13|TRBJ1-2
CASGSRRDYGYTF
>TRBV4-1|15|TRBJ2-7
CASSRSTGVAYEQYF
>TRBV27|14|TRBJ2-5
CASSLRQGSETQYF
>TRBV28|12|TRBJ1-5
CASSLGNQPQHF
>TRBV6-5|15|TRBJ1-1
CASSSLKGRGTEAFF
>TRBV28|14|TRBJ2-7
CASSSLGGSYEQYF
>TRBV27|15|TRBJ2-7
CASSLNGQGLFEQYF
>TRBV5-1|13|TRBJ2-7
CASSLDVRDEQYF
>TRBV27|13|TRBJ2-4
CATRGGAKNIQYF
>TRBV7-9|13|TRBJ1-2
CASRSDGNYGYTF
>TRBV10-2|15|TRBJ1-1
CASSYSGGRITEAFF
>TRBV25-1|13|TRBJ1-2
CASSLGTGDGYTF
>TRBV7-2|12|TRBJ1-1
CASSSTEAEAFF
>TRBV4-1|15|TRBJ1-5
CASSQEWNSNQPQHF
>TRBV7-9|15|TRBJ2-7
CASSPLAGDVYEQYF
>TRBV7-7|15|TRBJ2-5
CASSPGTSGQETQYF
>TRBV10-3|14|TRBJ1-2
CAISEGSSGYGYTF
>TRBV4-1|11|TRBJ2-7
CASSLQGEQYF
>TRBV6-5|15|TRBJ2-7
CASSVTSGSIDEQYF
>TRBV5-5|14|TRBJ2-7
CASTSGINSYEQYF
>TRBV7-6|16|TRBJ2-2
CASSHRTSGSTGELFF
>TRBV27|15|TRBJ2-5
CASSPHWTGGETQYF
>TRBV6-1|16|TRBJ2-2
CASSEYQGQGPGELFF
>TRBV2|14|TRBJ2-7
CASSVGIGAREQYF
>TRBV28|13|TRBJ2-7
CATKDRGSYEQYF
>TRBV13|15|TRBJ2-6
CASSLGGPGANVLTF
>TRBV15|11|TRBJ1-1
CATGIGTEAFF
>TRBV29-1|13|TRBJ2-7
CSVEWRQGGEQYF
>TRBV15|14|TRBJ2-7
CATSREGLAYEQYF
>TRBV4-1|15|TRBJ1-5
CASSRVGSSNQPQHF
>TRBV4-1|19|TRBJ2-1
CASSQEGRTSGTPYNEQFF
>TRBV7-9|15|TRBJ2-1
CASSQRLAGINEQFF
>TRBV5-5|13|TRBJ2-5
CASRQTGGETQYF
>TRBV5-4|13|TRBJ2-1
CASLGGSYNEQFF
>TRBV27|15|TRBJ2-1
CASSLWPCSYNEQFF
>TRBV7-6|15|TRBJ1-1
CASSPLSRTGAKAFF
>TRBV28|14|TRBJ2-7
CASSFGDRFYEQYF
>TRBV4-1|18|TRBJ2-3
CASSQDRTLAGLTDTQYF
>TRBV7-6|17|TRBJ2-2
CASSLGLAERGTGELFF
>TRBV4-1|15|TRBJ2-3
CASTPSGTSTDTQYF
>TRBV27|15|TRBJ2-7
CASSGGPLTAYEQYF
>TRBV28|11|TRBJ1-2
CASSDMDGYTF
>TRBV6-5|15|TRBJ2-1
CASSYSVGVGNEQFF
>TRBV30|14|TRBJ2-7
CAWSVRDLSYEQYF
>TRBV15|14|TRBJ2-1
CATRRESSYNEQFF
>TRBV27|15|TRBJ1-5
CASSTDSHSNQPQHF
>TRBV7-9|13|TRBJ2-7
CASSFGPSYEQYF
>TRBV9|16|TRBJ2-1
CASSGASRSSYNEQFF
>TRBV27|13|TRBJ1-6
CASSGLRGAPLHF
>TRBV30|11|TRBJ2-7
CACWTHYEQYF